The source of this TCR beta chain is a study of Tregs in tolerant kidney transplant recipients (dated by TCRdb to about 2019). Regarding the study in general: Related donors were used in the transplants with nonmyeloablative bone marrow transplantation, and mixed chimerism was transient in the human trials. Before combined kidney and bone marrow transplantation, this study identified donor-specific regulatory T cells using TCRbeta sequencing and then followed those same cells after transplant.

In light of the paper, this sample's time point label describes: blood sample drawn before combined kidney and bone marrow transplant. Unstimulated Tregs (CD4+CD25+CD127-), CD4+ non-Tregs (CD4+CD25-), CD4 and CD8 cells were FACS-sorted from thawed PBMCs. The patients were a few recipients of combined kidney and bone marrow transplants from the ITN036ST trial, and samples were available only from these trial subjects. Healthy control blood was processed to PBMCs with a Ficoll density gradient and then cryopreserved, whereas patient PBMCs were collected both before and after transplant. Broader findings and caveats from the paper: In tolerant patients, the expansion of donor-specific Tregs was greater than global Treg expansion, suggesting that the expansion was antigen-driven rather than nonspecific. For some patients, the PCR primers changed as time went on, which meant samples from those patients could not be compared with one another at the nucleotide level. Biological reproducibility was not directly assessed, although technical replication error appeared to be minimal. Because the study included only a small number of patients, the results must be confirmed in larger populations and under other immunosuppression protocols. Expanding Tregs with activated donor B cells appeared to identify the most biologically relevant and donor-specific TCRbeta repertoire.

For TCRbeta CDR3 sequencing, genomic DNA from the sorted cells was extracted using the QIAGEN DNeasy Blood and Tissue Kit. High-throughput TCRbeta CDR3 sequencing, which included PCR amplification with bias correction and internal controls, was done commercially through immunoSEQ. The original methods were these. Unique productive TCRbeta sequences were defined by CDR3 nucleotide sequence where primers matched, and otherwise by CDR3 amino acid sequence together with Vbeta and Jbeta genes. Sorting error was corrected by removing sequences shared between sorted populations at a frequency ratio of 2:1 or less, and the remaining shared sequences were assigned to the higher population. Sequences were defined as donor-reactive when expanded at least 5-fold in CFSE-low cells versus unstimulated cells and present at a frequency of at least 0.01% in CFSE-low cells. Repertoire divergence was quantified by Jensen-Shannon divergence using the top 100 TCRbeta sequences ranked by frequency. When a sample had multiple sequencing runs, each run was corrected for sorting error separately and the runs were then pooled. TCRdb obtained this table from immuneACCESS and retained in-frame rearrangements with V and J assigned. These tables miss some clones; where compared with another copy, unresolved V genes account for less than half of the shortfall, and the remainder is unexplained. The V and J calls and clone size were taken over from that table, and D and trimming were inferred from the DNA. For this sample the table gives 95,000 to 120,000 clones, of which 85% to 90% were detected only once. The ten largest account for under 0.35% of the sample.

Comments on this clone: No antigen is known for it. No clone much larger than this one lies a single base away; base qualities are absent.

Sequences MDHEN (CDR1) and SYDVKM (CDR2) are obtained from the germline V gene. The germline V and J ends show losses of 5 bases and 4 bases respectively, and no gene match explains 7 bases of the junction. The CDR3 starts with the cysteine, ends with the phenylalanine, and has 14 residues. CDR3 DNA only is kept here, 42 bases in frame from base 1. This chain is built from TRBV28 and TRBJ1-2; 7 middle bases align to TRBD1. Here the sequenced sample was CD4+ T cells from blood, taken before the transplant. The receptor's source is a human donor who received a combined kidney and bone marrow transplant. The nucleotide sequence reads TGTGCCAGCAGTGCAACAGGGGTTTCCTATGGCTACACCTTC. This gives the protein CASSATGVSYGYTF.